This T cell receptor (beta chain) was captured in a study of blood T cell repertoires in COVID-19. Turning to the study itself: Samples taken during acute and convalescent COVID-19 were collected in the United States, Italy and Spain. Nucleic acid was either cDNA or gDNA, and it came from T cells, B-cell-depleted T cells, or PBMCs.

This clone came up once. The Seattle patients, enrolled during active infection, were followed longitudinally. Profiled with immunoSEQ multiplex PCR; TCRdb holds only in-frame clones, not every one. In the table there are hundreds of thousands of clones, about 86% of which are singletons. Germline CDR1 SGHRS, CDR2 YFSETQ. The CDR3 is 14 amino acids. The ends were cut back, 4 bases at V and 7 bases at J, with 18 bases in the middle. The source material was peripheral blood. The TCR comes from a woman in her 70s with COVID-19, enrolled during active disease. The V and J genes are TRBV5-1 and TRBJ2-7, with D possibly matching TRBD1 (6 bases). The CDR3 nucleotides are TGCGCCAGCAGCCTACGCCCGACAGGAGGAGAGCAGTACTTC. Protein product: CASSLRPTGGEQYF.